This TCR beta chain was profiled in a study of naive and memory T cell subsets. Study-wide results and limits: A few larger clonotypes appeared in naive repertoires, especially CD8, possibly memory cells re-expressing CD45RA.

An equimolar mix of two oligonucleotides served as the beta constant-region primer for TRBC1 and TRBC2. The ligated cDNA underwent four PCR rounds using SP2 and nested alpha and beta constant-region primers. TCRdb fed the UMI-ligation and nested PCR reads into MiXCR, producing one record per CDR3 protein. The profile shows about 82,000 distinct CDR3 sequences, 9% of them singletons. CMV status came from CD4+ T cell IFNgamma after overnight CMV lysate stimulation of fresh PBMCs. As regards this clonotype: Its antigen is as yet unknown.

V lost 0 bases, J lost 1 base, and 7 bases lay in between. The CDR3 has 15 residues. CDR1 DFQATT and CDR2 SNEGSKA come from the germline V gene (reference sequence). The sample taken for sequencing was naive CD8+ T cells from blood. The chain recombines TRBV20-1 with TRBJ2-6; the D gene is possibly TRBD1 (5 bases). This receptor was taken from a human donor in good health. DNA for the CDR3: TGCAGTGCTAGAGATGACAGTTCTGGGGCCAACGTCCTGACTTTC. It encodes CSARDDSSGANVLTF.